Following are 22 T cell receptor beta chains from one sample sequenced in a study of T cells after yellow fever vaccination. TCRdb analysed the 5' RACE reads with MiXCR anew, one entry per CDR3 protein. In the table there are around 530,000 distinct CDR3 sequences, approximately 16% of which are singletons. This sample comprised PBMCs, obtained roughly 5 days after the first yellow fever vaccination. These receptors originate from a man aged 18 to 29 who received the YFV17D yellow fever vaccine.

V is TRBV12-3 or TRBV12-4 and J is TRBJ1-5; possible D gene TRBD1, 6 bases. The CDR3 runs 13 residues. Trimming cost V 4 bases and J 7 bases, with 11 bases left between them. CDR3 in DNA: TGTGCCAGCAGTTGGGGGGCAGAGCAGCCCCAGCATTTT. Amino acid sequence: CASSWGAEQPQHF.

The rearrangement uses TRBV4-2 and TRBJ2-2; TRBD1 aligns across 7 bases. From germline, CDR1 is LGHNA and CDR2 YNFKEQ. This CDR3 comprises 14 residues. V lost 4 bases and J lost 6; bases outside the gene matches: 5. The CDR3 here is CASSLTGVSGELFF. The CDR3 coding sequence is TGTGCCAGCAGCCTTACAGGGGTCTCCGGGGAGCTGTTTTTT.

This chain connects TRBV6-5 to TRBJ1-1; tentative D call: TRBD1 (5 bases). The CDR3 has 14 residues. V was clipped by 4 bases and J by 4 bases, with 13 bases between them. Germline CDR1 is MNHEY and CDR2 is SVGAGI. CDR3 coding DNA: TGTGCCAGCAGTTTTACCCCGGGACTCACTGAAGCTTTCTTT. Its translation: CASSFTPGLTEAFF.

This clonotype was detected only a few times. This chain links TRBV25-1 with TRBJ2-6, with a tentative D call TRBD1 (5 bases). Per the germline V gene, CDR1 is MGHDK and CDR2 is SYGVNS. CDR3 size: 16 residues. The V and J ends lost 3 bases and 3 bases respectively, with 12 bases between them. CDR3 in amino acids: CASSDVNRFGANVLTF. The CDR3 bases are TGTGCCAGCAGTGACGTAAACAGGTTTGGGGCCAACGTCCTGACTTTC.

This clonotype occurred a few times. The V call is TRBV28, the J call TRBJ2-7, with 9 bases matching TRBD1. Germline CDR1 is MDHEN and CDR2 is SYDVKM. With 5 bases clipped from V and 0 bases from J, the junction kept 2 bases outside the gene matches. The CDR3 has 14 amino acids. The CDR3, as DNA: TGTGCCAGCAGTGGACAGGGGAGCTCCTACGAGCAGTACGTC. Residues: CASSGQGSSYEQYV.

This clonotype turned up a few times. This chain joins TRBV24-1 and TRBJ2-6; tentatively, D is TRBD1 (5 bases). Trimming stripped 9 bases from V and 1 base from J, with 21 bases between. This CDR3 spans 18 amino acids. CDR1 is KGHDR, CDR2 SFDVKD, per germline. CDR3 sequence (DNA): TGTGCCACCGGCGATACCACAGACAGAGCGTCTGGGGCCAACGTCCTGACTTTC. This encodes CATGDTTDRASGANVLTF.

The gene calls are TRBV10-3 and TRBJ2-1; 7 nucleotides agree with TRBD1. The CDR3 length is 15 residues. Germline V gene data show CDR1 as ENHRY and CDR2 as SYGVKD. V lost 3 bases, J lost 8 bases, and 10 bases stayed unmatched. The CDR3 region is CAISDGGRGNDEQFF. CDR3 coding DNA: TGTGCCATCAGTGATGGAGGCAGGGGGAATGATGAGCAGTTCTTC.

In DNA, the CDR3 is TGTGCCGTAGGAGACAGGGCGGGGGAGGAGACCCAGTACTTC. Encoded protein: CAVGDRAGEETQYF. The chain links TRBV10-3 to TRBJ2-5; the D gene could be TRBD1 or TRBD2 (7 bases each). Trimming removed 11 bases at V and 5 bases at J, with 21 bases between. This CDR3 contains 14 residues. The germline CDR1 and CDR2 sequences are ENHRY and SYGVKD.

This clonotype was counted only a few times. The chain combines TRBV19 with TRBJ2-3; D tentatively reads TRBD1 or TRBD2 (5 bases each). The CDR3 length is 14 residues. In germline, CDR1 is LNHDA, CDR2 SQIVND (reference sequence). The ends were cut back, 2 bases at V and 1 base at J, with 7 bases in the middle. The CDR3 DNA reads TGTGCCAGTAGTATAATGGGGGGCACAGATACGCAGTATTTT. Its translation is CASSIMGGTDTQYF.

This clonotype was seen a few times. The J gene is TRBJ2-3, the V gene TRBV7-2, with TRBD1 matching over 9 bases. Germline CDR1 is SGHTA and CDR2 is FQGNSA. V dropped 2 bases and J dropped 4; count of bases not matched to a gene: 7. This CDR3 comprises 16 residues. CDR3 sequence (DNA): TGTGCCAGCAGCTTATTGGGACAGGGCGTATCAGATACGCAGTATTTT. Its translation: CASSLLGQGVSDTQYF.

The chain carries TRBV6-5 and TRBJ2-1, with D perhaps TRBD1 or TRBD2 (6 bases each). The germline V gene has CDR1 MNHEY and CDR2 SVGAGI. The CDR3 has 16 residues. Trimming left V 6 bases short and J 0 bases short, with 15 bases between. The CDR3 DNA sequence: TGTGCCAGCAGACTACTCGGGGGCCGCTCCTACAATGAGCAGTTCTTC. It codes for CASRLLGGRSYNEQFF.

This clonotype was counted at least ten times. The chain recombines TRBV7-9 with TRBJ2-1; no definite D call. The CDR3 runs 11 residues. The V end lost 1 base, the J end lost 10 bases, and 5 bases lay between the germline ends. In germline, CDR1 is SEHNR, CDR2 FQNEAQ (reference sequence). The CDR3 here is CASSLEWEQFF. The CDR3 DNA follows: TGTGCCAGCAGCTTAGAATGGGAGCAGTTCTTC.

Points on this clonotype: A junction end diverges from the germline sequence, so it may reflect a read error. The chain recombines TRBV11-2 with TRBJ2-4; the match to TRBD1 covers 7 bases. Germline CDR1 is SGHAT and CDR2 is FQNNGV. The length of the CDR3 is 16 residues. CDR3 sequence reads: CASSLSRGTAKNIQHF. As DNA, the CDR3 is TGTGCCAGCAGCTTATCCAGGGGGACGGCCAAAAACATTCAGCACTTC. The variable domain in full, completed from reference TRBV11-2 and TRBJ2-4, reads EAGVAQSPRYKIIEKRQSVAFWCNPISGHATLYWYQQILGQGPKLLIQFQNNGVVDDSQLPKDRFSAERLKGVDSTLKIQPAKLEDSAVYLCASSLSRGTAKNIQHFGAGTRLSVL.

The rearrangement uses TRBV12-3 or TRBV12-4 and TRBJ2-7; 7 bases map to TRBD1. The length of the CDR3 is 12 residues. Germline trimming cut 6 bases from V and 6 bases from J; bases unmatched to any gene: 5. The CDR3 DNA sequence: TGTGCCAGCAGCCGACAGGGCGCCGAGCAGTACGTC. It codes for CASSRQGAEQYV.

This clonotype has only a few counts. This sequence joins TRBV27 and TRBJ1-2; possibly TRBD1 for D (6 bases). The germline V gene has CDR1 MNHEY and CDR2 SMNVEV (reference sequence). CDR3 length: 15 amino acids. V shed 8 bases and J shed 3 bases, with 19 bases lying between them. The CDR3 spells CASRWTARRHYGYTF. As DNA, the CDR3 is TGTGCCAGCCGCTGGACAGCACGTAGGCACTATGGCTACACCTTC.

This clonotype has just a few counts. The chain combines TRBV7-8 with TRBJ1-5; a weak D match, TRBD1 (5 bases). Germline lookup yields CDR1 SGHVS and CDR2 FQNEAQ. Trimming took off 5 bases at V and 4 bases at J, with 12 bases between the two ends. This CDR3 spans 14 amino acids. The CDR3 is CASSHGTGNQPQHF. In nucleotides, the CDR3 is TGTGCCAGCAGCCACGGGACGGGGAATCAGCCCCAGCATTTT.

The V gene is TRBV9, the J gene TRBJ2-1, with TRBD1 matching 11 bases. CDR3 length: 20 residues. V lost 2 bases, J lost 0 bases, and 13 bases stayed unmatched. Germline values: CDR1 SGDLS, CDR2 YYNGEE. CDR3 bases: TGTGCCAGCAGCGTTCCCGGACGGGACAGGGGGGGAATCTCCTACAATGAGCAGTTCTTC. Its protein is CASSVPGRDRGGISYNEQFF.

This chain connects TRBV10-3 to TRBJ2-7; 8 bases map to TRBD1. The CDR3 spans 15 residues. The ends lost 6 bases at V and 2 bases at J; junction bases unmatched: 9. Germline-derived CDR1 and CDR2 are ENHRY and SYGVKD. Written as DNA, the CDR3 is TGTGCCATCAGCGATTCCGGGACAGGTGCCTACGAGCAGTACTTC. Translating gives CAISDSGTGAYEQYF.

The chain uses TRBV12-3 or TRBV12-4 and TRBJ2-3, with D perhaps assigned TRBD1 or TRBD2 (5 bases each). The CDR3 totals 13 residues. The V end was cut by 5 bases, the J end by 14 bases, with 20 bases between. CDR3 protein: CASSPRWDGHRYF. The CDR3 nucleotides are TGTGCCAGCAGTCCGAGATGGGACGGCCATCGGTATTTT.

This clonotype appeared many times. The rearrangement uses TRBV7-2 and TRBJ2-3, with D possibly matching TRBD1 (6 bases). The CDR3 is 13 residues long. Germline V lookup: CDR1 SGHTA, CDR2 FQGNSA. Trimming cost V 6 bases and J 6 bases, with 13 bases left between them. The CDR3: CASSPNRADTQYF. The CDR3 nucleotides read TGTGCCAGCAGTCCCAACAGGGCGGATACGCAGTATTTT.

V and J are TRBV7-9 and TRBJ1-4; possible D gene TRBD1, 5 bases. The V and J ends lost 1 base and 13 bases respectively, with 13 bases between them. The CDR3 runs to 13 residues. In germline, CDR1 is SEHNR, CDR2 FQNEAQ (reference sequence). CDR3 sequence reads: CASSLEQGGRLFF. DNA for the CDR3: TGTGCCAGCAGCTTAGAGCAGGGCGGAAGACTGTTTTTT. The full variable domain, its missing parts supplied by reference TRBV7-9 and TRBJ1-4, is DTGVSQNPRHKITKRGQNVTFRCDPISEHNRLYWYRQTLGQGPEFLTYFQNEAQLEKSRLLSDRFSAERPKGSFSTLEIQRTEQGDSAMYLCASSLEQGGRLFFGSGTQLSVL.

Only a few counts were recorded for this clonotype. The gene calls are TRBV5-1 and TRBJ1-6, with 8 nucleotides matching TRBD1. Looked up from germline, CDR1 is SGHRS and CDR2 is YFSETQ. J lost 8 bases, V lost 5 bases, and 6 bases had no gene match. The CDR3 covers 14 residues. This CDR3 is CASRPGQDYSPLHF. The CDR3 nucleotides read TGCGCCAGCAGACCGGGACAGGACTATTCACCCCTCCACTTT.